This T cell receptor (beta chain) was found in a study of early T cells in non-severe SARS-CoV-2 infection. Study summary: Sequenced bulk RNA came from whole blood that was unsorted, and chains were unpaired. General study results and limits: Anti-spike CD8 responses were favored by VDJdb matching, which missed private and CD4 specificities.

This clonotype was observed a handful of times. The antigen remains unidentified. The CDR3 is 15 residues long. Germline values: CDR1 SGHNT, CDR2 YENEEA. V was trimmed by 2 bases and J by 5 bases, leaving 13 bases between them. cDNA molecules, individually, were tagged with unique molecular identifiers. From the 5' RACE reads, TCRdb called clonotypes with MiXCR, one entry per CDR3 protein. The sample includes tens of thousands of distinct CDR3 sequences, about an eighth of them seen just once. The chain links TRBV11-3 to TRBJ1-5; tentatively, D is TRBD1 (5 bases). The TCR originated in an adult who was a healthcare worker with PCR-confirmed SARS-CoV-2 infection or an uninfected control (not recorded which). The specimen was whole blood, collected at baseline. The CDR3 loop reads CASSLTRRAHQPQHF. The CDR3 region has the DNA TGTGCCAGCAGCTTAACGCGCAGGGCTCATCAGCCCCAGCATTTT.